The entry that follows covers one T cell receptor beta chain sequence. TCRdb's copy holds only in-frame clones and misses some; the assay was immunoSEQ multiplex PCR. The table shows about 410,000 clones, with 80% to 95% occurring only once. This entry belongs to a study of control samples from healthy donors and cancer patients. The TCR sequence derives from a man aged 40-50 years with head and neck cancer. Material for sequencing was PBMCs.

As DNA, the CDR3 is TGTGCCAGCAGCTTAGTGGCGGGGAATTCACCCCTCCACTTT. It specifies CASSLVAGNSPLHF. The chain couples TRBV7-8 to TRBJ1-6, with D hard to call. The V gene's germline CDR1 is SGHVS and CDR2 FQNEAQ. The ends were cut back, 1 base at V and 7 bases at J, with 8 bases in the middle. This CDR3 comprises 14 residues. The full variable domain, its missing parts supplied by reference TRBV7-8 and TRBJ1-6, is GAGVSQSPRYKVAKRGQDVALRCDPISGHVSLFWYQQALGQGPEFLTYFQNEAQLDKSGLPSDRFFAERPEGSVSTLKIQRTQQEDSAVYLCASSLVAGNSPLHFGNGTRLTVT.